This TCR beta chain was obtained from a study of blood T cells in healthy people across ages. The germline gives CDR1 MNHEY, CDR2 SVGEGT. The CDR3 loop spans 13 amino acids. Comments on this clonotype: One end of the junction fails to match germline, which may point to a read error.

For the second PCR, which ran for about 7 to 12 cycles, a sample-barcoded 5' primer and a J-beta primer mix were used. TCRdb ran MiXCR on the 5' RACE reads and lists one entry per CDR3 protein. Seen here are 800,000 to 950,000 distinct CDR3 sequences, 25% to 35% observed once, and the top ten hold roughly a tenth. This sample was shared with a second study, whose subject was T cells of mothers and their children.

V and J are TRBV6-2 or TRBV6-3 and TRBJ2-7; 8 bases are a match to TRBD2. TRBJ2-5 explains the end of the DNA better; the J call may be wrong. The sequenced sample consisted of blood. This clonotype was sampled from a woman aged 40 to 55 in good health. In DNA form, the CDR3 reads TGTGCCCGCAGTAGCGGGGTCGAGGAGACCCAGTACTTC. It translates to CARSSGVEETQYF.